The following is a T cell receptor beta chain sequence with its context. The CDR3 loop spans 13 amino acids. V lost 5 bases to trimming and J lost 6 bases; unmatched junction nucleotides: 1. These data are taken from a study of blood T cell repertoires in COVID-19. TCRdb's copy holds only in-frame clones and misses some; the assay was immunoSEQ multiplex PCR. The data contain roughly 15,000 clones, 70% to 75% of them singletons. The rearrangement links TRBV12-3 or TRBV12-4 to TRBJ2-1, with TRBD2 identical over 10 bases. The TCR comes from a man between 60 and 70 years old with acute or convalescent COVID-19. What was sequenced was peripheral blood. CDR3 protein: CASSSGRANEQFF. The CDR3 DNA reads TGTGCCAGCAGTAGCGGGAGGGCCAATGAGCAGTTCTTC.